This T cell receptor (beta chain) was sequenced for a study of shared clonotypes between healthy human individuals. V lost 4 bases, J lost 4 bases, and 20 bases lay in between. Germline assignment: CDR1 LNHDA and CDR2 SQIVND (reference sequence). This CDR3 comprises 17 residues. Generated by immunoSEQ multiplex PCR, the TCRdb table keeps only in-frame clones and is missing some. The data contain 2 million to 2.5 million clones, approximately 93% of them singletons. The chain uses TRBV19 and TRBJ2-1; TRBD1 is a possible D gene (6 bases). Sequences were obtained from naive CD4+ T cells from PBMCs. Subset here: CD45RA+ positively selected. The clonotype was recovered from a man aged 18 to 30 in good health. Some clones in this sample may be carry-over from other donors' samples. Written as DNA, the CDR3 is TGTGCCAGTAGTAAGACCACGGGACACCTAAAGTACAATGAGCAGTTCTTC. Its protein is CASSKTTGHLKYNEQFF.